This T cell receptor beta chain emerged from a study of TIL therapy for anti-PD-1-resistant metastatic lung cancer. Study context: Tumors had a median PD-L1 proportion score of approximately 6%. Most patients had lung adenocarcinoma. Points from the study as a whole: The cohort had more treatment-naive, never-smoker and oncogene-addicted patients than typical.

Documented time point: pre-treatment sample, taken before nivolumab and TIL therapy. A note on this clone: As yet, its antigen is unknown.

The immunoSEQ assay was v3. Each library reached 2 million or so read pairs, or 5-6 million at deep level. The table came from immunoSEQ multiplex PCR; TCRdb's copy has only in-frame clones and leaves some out. The table lists about 52,000 clones, 79% of them singletons. Germline CDR1 reads LGHNA; CDR2 reads YNFKEQ. The V gene lost 1 base and the J gene lost 4 bases, with 13 bases spanning the gap. The CDR3 sequence is 16 residues long. The sequence was collected from a woman between 25 and 80 years old with non-small cell lung cancer. Sequences were derived from blood, sampled at baseline. This chain links TRBV4-2 with TRBJ2-2; tentatively, D is TRBD2 (5 bases). CDR3 coding DNA: TGTGCCAGCAGCCAAGGGAGGCTTCGTGGCACCGGGGAGCTGTTTTTT. Encoded protein: CASSQGRLRGTGELFF.